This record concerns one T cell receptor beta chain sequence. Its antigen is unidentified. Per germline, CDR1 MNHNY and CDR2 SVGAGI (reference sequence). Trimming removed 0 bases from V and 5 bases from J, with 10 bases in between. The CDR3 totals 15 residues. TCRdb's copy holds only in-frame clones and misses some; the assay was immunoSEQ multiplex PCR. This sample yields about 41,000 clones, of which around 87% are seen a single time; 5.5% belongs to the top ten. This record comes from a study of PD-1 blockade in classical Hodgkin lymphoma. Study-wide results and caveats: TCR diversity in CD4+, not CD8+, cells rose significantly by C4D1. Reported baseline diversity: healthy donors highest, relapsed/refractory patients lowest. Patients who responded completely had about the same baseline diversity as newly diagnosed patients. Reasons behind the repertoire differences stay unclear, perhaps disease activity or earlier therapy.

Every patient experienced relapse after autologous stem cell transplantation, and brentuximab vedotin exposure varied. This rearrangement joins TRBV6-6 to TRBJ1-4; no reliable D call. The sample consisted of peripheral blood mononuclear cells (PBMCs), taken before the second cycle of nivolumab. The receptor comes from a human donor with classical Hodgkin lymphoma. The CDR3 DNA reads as TGTGCCAGCAGTTACTCGGGCAGGCCAAATGAAAAACTGTTTTTT. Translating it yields CASSYSGRPNEKLFF.